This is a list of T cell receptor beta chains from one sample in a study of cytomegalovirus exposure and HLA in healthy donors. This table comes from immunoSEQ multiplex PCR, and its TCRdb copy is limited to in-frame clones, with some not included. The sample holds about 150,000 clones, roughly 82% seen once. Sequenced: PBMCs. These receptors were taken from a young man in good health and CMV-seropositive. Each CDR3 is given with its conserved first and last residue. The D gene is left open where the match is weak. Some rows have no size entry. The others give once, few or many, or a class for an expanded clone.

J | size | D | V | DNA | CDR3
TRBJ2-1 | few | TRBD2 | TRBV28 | TGTGCCAGCAGTTTATTCGCTAGCGGTAACAATGAGCAGTTCTTC | CASSLFASGNNEQFF
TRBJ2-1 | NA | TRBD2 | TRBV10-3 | TGTGCCATCAGTGAGACTAGCGGGAGGAGAGTGGATGAGCAGTTCTTC | CAISETSGRRVDEQFF
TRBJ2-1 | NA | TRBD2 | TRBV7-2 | TGTGCCAGCAGCTTTGGACTAGCTGCTGAGCAGTTCTTC | CASSFGLAAEQFF
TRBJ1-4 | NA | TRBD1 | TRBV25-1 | TGTGCCAGCAGTGAAAGGGGGACAGCTAATGAAAAACTGTTTTTT | CASSERGTANEKLFF
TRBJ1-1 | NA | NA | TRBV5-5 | TGTGCCAGCAGTTTTGTCGGGAACATGAACACTGAAGCTTTCTTT | CASSFVGNMNTEAFF
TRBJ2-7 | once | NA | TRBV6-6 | TGTGCCAGCAGCGCCTCCTACGAGCAGTACTTC | CASSASYEQYF
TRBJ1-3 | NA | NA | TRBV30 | TGTGCCTGGAGACTATCGCGCTCTGGAAACACCATATATTTT | CAWRLSRSGNTIYF
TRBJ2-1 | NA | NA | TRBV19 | TGTGCCAGTAGTTTCGGGAACTCCTACAATGAGCAGTTCTTC | CASSFGNSYNEQFF
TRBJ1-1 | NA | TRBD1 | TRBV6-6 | TGTGCCAGCAGTTACGGACAGGGAATGAACACTGAAGCTTTCTTT | CASSYGQGMNTEAFF
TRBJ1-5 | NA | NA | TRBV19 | TGTGCCAGTAGTATAACGGACGGGATTAGCAATCAGCCCCAGCATTTT | CASSITDGISNQPQHF
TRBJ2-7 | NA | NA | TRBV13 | TGTGCCAGCAGCTGGGACGGGGGTACGGGGGAGCAGTACTTC | CASSWDGGTGEQYF
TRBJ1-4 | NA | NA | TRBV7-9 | TGTGCCAGCAACGGACAGACTTCTGAAAAACTGTTTTTT | CASNGQTSEKLFF
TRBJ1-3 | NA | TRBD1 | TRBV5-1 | TGCGCCAGCAGCCTCCCCATGGGGGACAGGGACTCAGGAAACACCATATATTTT | CASSLPMGDRDSGNTIYF
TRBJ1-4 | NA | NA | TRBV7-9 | TGTGCCAGCAGCTTCAGGGCCACTAATGAAAAACTGTTTTTT | CASSFRATNEKLFF
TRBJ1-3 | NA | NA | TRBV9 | TGTGCCAGCAGCGTAGAACCGGTCTCTGGAAACACCATATATTTT | CASSVEPVSGNTIYF
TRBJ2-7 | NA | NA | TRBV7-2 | TGTGCCAGCAGTCAGGCCCACCTTTGGGGGAGGCCGGACTCCTACGAGCAGTACTTC | CASSQAHLWGRPDSYEQYF
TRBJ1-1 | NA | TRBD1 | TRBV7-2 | TGTGCCAGCAGCTTAGTCGGGACAGGGGCGGCCACTGAAGCTTTCTTT | CASSLVGTGAATEAFF
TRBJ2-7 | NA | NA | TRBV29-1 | TGCAGCGTTGCAGGGTTGAGCACCCTCTACGAGCAGTACTTC | CSVAGLSTLYEQYF
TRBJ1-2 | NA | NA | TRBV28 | TGTGCCAGCAGTTTATGGGGACTGTCCCTGGGCTATGGCTACACCTTC | CASSLWGLSLGYGYTF
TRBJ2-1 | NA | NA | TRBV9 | TGTGCCAGCAGCGCCGGGTCCTACAATGAGCAGTTCTTC | CASSAGSYNEQFF
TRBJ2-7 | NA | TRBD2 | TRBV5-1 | TGCGCCAGCAGCTGGGCGGGAGATGGTGACGAGCAGTACTTC | CASSWAGDGDEQYF
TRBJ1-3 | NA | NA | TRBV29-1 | TGCAGCGTTGAGGCAGGGGGAAACACCATATATTTT | CSVEAGGNTIYF
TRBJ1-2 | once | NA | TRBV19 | TGTGCCAGTAGTCCGCGGGGGCTGGATGGCTACACCTTC | CASSPRGLDGYTF
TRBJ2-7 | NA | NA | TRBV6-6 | TGTGCCAGCAGTTACATCAGGGGCGCCTCCTACGAGCAGTACTTC | CASSYIRGASYEQYF
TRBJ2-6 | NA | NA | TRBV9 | TGTGCCAGCAGCGTAGCTAGGGCCCTCCCACGGGCCTCTGGGGCCAACGGCCTGACTTTC | CASSVARALPRASGANGLTF
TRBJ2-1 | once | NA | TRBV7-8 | TGCGGGTCGGTTTCCTACAATGAGCAGTTCTTC | CGSVSYNEQFF
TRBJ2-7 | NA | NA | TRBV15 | TGTGCCACCAGCAGAGGGTGGAGTTACGAGCAGTACTTC | CATSRGWSYEQYF
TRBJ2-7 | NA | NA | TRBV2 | TGTGCCAGCAGAGCCGGGACAACCTACGAGCAGTACTTC | CASRAGTTYEQYF
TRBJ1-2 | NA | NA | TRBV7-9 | TGTGCCAGCAGCTTGGCTACAGGGCCTATTTATGGCTACACCTTC | CASSLATGPIYGYTF
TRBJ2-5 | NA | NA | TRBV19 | TGTGCCAGTAAAGGGGAAGAGACCCAGTACTTC | CASKGEETQYF
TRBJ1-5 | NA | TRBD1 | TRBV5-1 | TGCGCCAGCAGCTCCGGGACAGGGTTTGGTCAGCCCCAGCATTTT | CASSSGTGFGQPQHF
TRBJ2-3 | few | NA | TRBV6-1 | TGTGCCAGCAGTTCCCTATGGCCTCAGCGGGATACGCAGTATTTT | CASSSLWPQRDTQYF
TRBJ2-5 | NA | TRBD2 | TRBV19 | TGTGCCAGTAGCACCACGGGGGGGTGGGAGACCCAGTACTTC | CASSTTGGWETQYF
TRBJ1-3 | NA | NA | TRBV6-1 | TGTGCCAGCATCGCTCACCGGTCCTCTGGAAACACCATATATTTT | CASIAHRSSGNTIYF
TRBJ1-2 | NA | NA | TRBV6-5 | TGTGCCTCCTCCAAGACAGCCTCTAGCTACACCTTC | CASSKTASSYTF
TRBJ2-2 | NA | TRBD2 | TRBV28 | TGTGCCAGTGGACTAGCGGGAGTGAGCGGGGAGCTGTTTTTT | CASGLAGVSGELFF
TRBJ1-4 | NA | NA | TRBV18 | TGTGCCAGCTCACCGGCTCTTAATGAAAAACTGTTTTTT | CASSPALNEKLFF
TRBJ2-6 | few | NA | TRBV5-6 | TGTGCCAGCAGCTTGTTGATAGCCGCCCGCGGGGCCAACGGCCTGACTTTC | CASSLLIAARGANGLTF
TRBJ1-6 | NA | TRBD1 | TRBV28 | TGTGCCAGCAGTCCTAAAACAGGGGATTATTCACCCCTCCACTTT | CASSPKTGDYSPLHF
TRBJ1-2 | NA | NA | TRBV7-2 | TGTGCCAGCAGCTCTGACAGGCGGACTTACTATGGCTACACCTTC | CASSSDRRTYYGYTF
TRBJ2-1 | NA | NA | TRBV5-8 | TGTGCCAGTAAAGACGGGAGCTCCTACAATGAGCAGTTCTTC | CASKDGSSYNEQFF
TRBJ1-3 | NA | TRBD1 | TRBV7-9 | TGTGCCAGCAGCTCGGACAGGCTCCTCGGAAACACCATATATTTT | CASSSDRLLGNTIYF
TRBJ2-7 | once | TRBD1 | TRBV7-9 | TGTTCCAGCAGCTTAGGGGGGACAGGGGGCTACGAGCAGTACTTC | CSSSLGGTGGYEQYF
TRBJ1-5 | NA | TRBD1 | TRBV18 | TGTGCCAGCTCACCCAGGGACAGTTCTGAGCCCCAGCATTTT | CASSPRDSSEPQHF
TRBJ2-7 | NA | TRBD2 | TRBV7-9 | TGTGCCAGCTCAAGTAGCGGGGGCGCCTCGCAGTACTTC | CASSSSGGASQYF
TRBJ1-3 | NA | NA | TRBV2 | TGTGCCAGCACCGTTAGCATCGGAAACACCATATATTTT | CASTVSIGNTIYF
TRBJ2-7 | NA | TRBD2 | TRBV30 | TGTGCCTGGAGTGTCCTCCTAGCGGGGGACGAGCAGTACTTC | CAWSVLLAGDEQYF
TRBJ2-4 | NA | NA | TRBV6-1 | TGTGCCAGCAGAGTACTCTCAGGACACCTTCAGTACTTC | CASRVLSGHLQYF
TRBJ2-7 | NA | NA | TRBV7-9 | TGTTCCAGCAGCTTAGGGCTTTCCTACGAGCAGTACTTC | CSSSLGLSYEQYF